The 12 T cell receptor beta chains below were found in one sample sequenced in a study of cytomegalovirus exposure and HLA in healthy donors. It was with 60 Vbeta and 13 Jbeta primers that the PCR ran. TCRdb keeps only in-frame clones here, not all; method: immunoSEQ multiplex PCR. This table has roughly 110,000 clones, about two thirds appearing once. The sequenced material came from PBMCs. These TCRs come from a boy between 10 and 17 years old in good health and CMV-seronegative.

The V and J genes are TRBV7-8 and TRBJ2-1; TRBD1 aligns across 11 bases. The CDR3 covers 17 residues. V was pared by 3 bases and J by 15 bases, with 19 bases of the junction left unmatched. CDR1 and CDR2 from the germline V gene are SGHVS and FQNEAQ. CDR3 sequence reads: CASSLDRGPIAGARRFF. The CDR3 coding sequence is TGTGCCAGCAGCTTGGACAGGGGGCCAATAGCGGGGGCCCGGCGGTTCTTC.

This clone has a single count. The gene calls are TRBV2 and TRBJ1-1; 10 bases line up with TRBD1. The V gene's germline CDR1 is SNHLY and CDR2 FYNNEI. V was clipped by 6 bases and J by 3 bases; unmatched bases: 4. The CDR3 has 14 residues. CDR3: CASRTDRGDTEAFF. CDR3 nucleotide sequence: TGTGCCAGCAGGACGGACAGGGGGGACACTGAAGCTTTCTTT.

This clone came up once. The chain has TRBV15 and TRBJ2-3, with 8 bases lining up with TRBD2. The CDR3 is 14 residues long. The V gene end was trimmed by 3 bases and the J gene end by 3 bases; junction bases not matched to a gene: 2. Germline V CDR1 and CDR2: LNHNV, YYDKDF (reference sequence). CDR3 sequence reads: CATSRPGGTDTQYF. The CDR3 coding sequence is TGTGCCACCAGCAGGCCGGGGGGGACAGATACGCAGTATTTT.

The chain combines TRBV30 with TRBJ2-7; 7 positions agree with TRBD1. The CDR3 length is 14 residues. The trim removed 4 bases at V and 4 bases at J, leaving 10 bases unmatched. Germline V gives CDR1 GTSNPN, CDR2 SVGIG (reference sequence). CDR3 DNA sequence: TGTGCCTGGAAGCACGGGACAGCGAGTTACGAGCAGTACTTC. This codes for CAWKHGTASYEQYF. The complete variable domain, with remaining parts taken from reference TRBV30 and TRBJ2-7, reads SQTIHQWPATLVQPVGSPLSLECTVEGTSNPNLYWYRQAAGRGLQLLFYSVGIGQISSEVPQNLSASRPQDRQFILSSKKLLLSDSGFYLCAWKHGTASYEQYFGPGTRLTVT.

The rearrangement joins TRBV20-1 to TRBJ2-7, with D possibly TRBD1 on 5 matching bases. The CDR3 is 10 amino acids. Germline CDR1 DFQATT, CDR2 SNEGSKA (reference sequence). Between the trimmed V and J ends, which lost 6 bases and 4 bases, there was a span of 7 bases. CDR3 nucleotide sequence: TGCAGTGCCCAGGGTTACGAGCAGTACTTC. This encodes CSAQGYEQYF.

The chain has TRBV11-2 and TRBJ2-7; D remains ambiguous. Germline lookup yields CDR1 SGHAT and CDR2 FQNNGV. V lost 5 bases to trimming and J lost 2 bases, with 7 bases between them. The CDR3 sequence is 12 residues long. For the CDR3, the DNA is TGTGCCAGCAGCCCCGACACCTACGAGCAGTACTTC. Translation: CASSPDTYEQYF.

J is TRBJ2-7 and V is TRBV19; maybe TRBD1 (5 bases). The CDR3 contains 14 residues. Between the trimmed V and J ends, which lost 3 bases and 2 bases, there was a span of 11 bases. The germline gives CDR1 LNHDA, CDR2 SQIVND (reference sequence). DNA for the CDR3: TGTGCCAGTAGTATTGAAACAGGTCCCTACGAGCAGTACTTC. It specifies CASSIETGPYEQYF.

This sequence joins TRBV4-1 and TRBJ1-4; D is ambiguous. This CDR3 is 14 amino acids long. V was cut by 2 bases and J by 7 bases, with 11 bases left in between. Germline V gives CDR1 MGHRA, CDR2 YSYEKL. The DNA of the CDR3 is TGCGCCAGCAGCCAACGCCGAGCTCGTGAAAAACTGTTTTTT. It specifies CASSQRRAREKLFF.

This clone was recorded once. The J gene is TRBJ2-7, the V gene TRBV5-8, with D unclear. The CDR3 has 10 residues. V was trimmed by 1 base and J by 6 bases, leaving 2 bases between them. CDR1 is SGHTS, CDR2 YDEGEE, per germline. The CDR3 sequence: CASSLLEQYF. The CDR3 nucleotides are TGTGCCAGCAGCTTGCTCGAGCAGTACTTC.

The sample holds a few counts of this clone. J is TRBJ2-7 and V is TRBV5-1, with 10 bases aligning to TRBD2. Germline V gene lookup returns CDR1 SGHRS and CDR2 YFSETQ. The CDR3 runs 14 residues. After removal of 5 bases from V and 4 bases from J, the junction contained 6 bases not matched to a gene. In DNA, the CDR3 is TGCGCCAGCAGTCGGACTAGCGGACTATACGAGCAGTACTTC. Protein: CASSRTSGLYEQYF. Looking up the rest from reference TRBV5-1 and TRBJ2-7 gives the full variable domain: KAGVTQTPRYLIKTRGQQVTLSCSPISGHRSVSWYQQTPGQGLQFLFEYFSETQRNKGNFPGRFSGRQFSNSRSEMNVSTLELGDSALYLCASSRTSGLYEQYFGPGTRLTVT.

The V call is TRBV6-4, the J call TRBJ1-5, with D possibly being TRBD1 (6 bases). The ends were cut back, 4 bases at V and 5 bases at J, with 15 bases in the middle. The germline V gene has CDR1 MRHNA and CDR2 SNTAGT. This CDR3 has 15 residues. CDR3: CASSARGGVDQPQHF. The CDR3 DNA reads TGTGCCAGCAGTGCCCGGGGGGGCGTAGATCAGCCCCAGCATTTT.

The chain joins TRBV5-1 to TRBJ2-5; 7 bases line up with TRBD2. The CDR3 loop spans 15 amino acids. Germline V gene data show CDR1 as SGHRS and CDR2 as YFSETQ. Trimming cost V 3 bases and J 4 bases; bases outside gene matches: 9. The CDR3 protein is CASSSSRGVVETQYF. As DNA, the CDR3 is TGCGCCAGCAGCTCGTCTCGGGGGGTCGTAGAGACCCAGTACTTC.